The next 25 T cell receptor beta chains were all read from a single sample in a study of blood T cell repertoires in COVID-19. This table comes from immunoSEQ multiplex PCR, and its TCRdb copy is limited to in-frame clones, with some not included. The table has 290,000 or so clones, 82% seen once. Sequencing input: PBMCs or T cells enriched from blood (not recorded which). The receptor source for this set is a man between 40 and 49 years old who had been exposed to COVID-19.

V is TRBV6-5 and J is TRBJ1-1; 7 nucleotides align to TRBD1. In germline, CDR1 is MNHEY, CDR2 SVGAGI. Germline trimming cut 5 bases from V and 3 bases from J; bases unmatched to any gene: 3. This CDR3 has 13 residues. The DNA of the CDR3 is TGTGCCAGCAGTATTACAGGGGACACTGAAGCTTTCTTT. Translating it yields CASSITGDTEAFF.

The V call is TRBV5-3, the J call TRBJ2-1; D may be TRBD2 (6 bases). TRBV5-3 is known as an ORF, though its function is uncertain. Deletions cut 0 bases from V and 6 bases from J, with 13 bases between. The CDR3 extends over 15 amino acids. The CDR3 protein is CARSLVRELSNEQFF. The CDR3 nucleotides read TGTGCCAGAAGCTTGGTTCGGGAGTTGAGCAATGAGCAGTTCTTC.

CDR3 amino acids: CASSPRLVGEQYF. The CDR3 DNA follows: TGTGCCAGCAGCCCCCGACTAGTCGGCGAGCAGTACTTC. The V call is TRBV14, the J call TRBJ2-7; D possibly corresponds to TRBD2 (6 bases). V was pared by 4 bases and J by 6 bases, with 13 bases between. The germline V gene encodes CDR1 SGHDN and CDR2 FVKESK. This CDR3 region has 13 residues. The full variable domain, in which reference TRBV14 and TRBJ2-7 provide the parts outside the CDR3, is EAGVTQFPSHSVIEKGQTVTLRCDPISGHDNLYWYRRVMGKEIKFLLHFVKESKQDESGMPNNRFLAERTGGTYSTLKVQPAELEDSGVYFCASSPRLVGEQYFGPGTRLTVT.

In its sample, this clone was seen once. J is TRBJ2-1 and V is TRBV11-2; 8 bases align to TRBD1. CDR3 length equals 13 residues. After removal of 5 bases from V and 8 bases from J, the junction contained 5 bases not matched to a gene. Germline V gene sequence: CDR1 SGHAT, CDR2 FQNNGV. CDR3: CASSQDRGHEQFF. The CDR3 coding sequence is TGTGCCAGCAGCCAAGACAGGGGTCATGAGCAGTTCTTC.

The sample holds one count of this clone. The J gene is TRBJ2-1, the V gene TRBV19, with 8 nucleotides matching TRBD1. This CDR3 region has 15 residues. Germline assignment: CDR1 LNHDA and CDR2 SQIVND (reference sequence). Trimming cost V 0 bases and J 7 bases; bases outside gene matches: 5. CDR3 amino acids: CASSIDGDRINEQFF. The CDR3 DNA reads TGTGCCAGTAGTATAGACGGGGACAGGATTAATGAGCAGTTCTTC.

Only one count was recorded for this clone. The CDR3 loop reads CASSRQLNYGYTF. For the CDR3, the DNA is TGTGCCAGCAGTCGACAGCTGAACTATGGCTACACCTTC. The rearrangement uses TRBV6-5 and TRBJ1-2, with D possibly matching TRBD1 (5 bases). This CDR3 is 13 amino acids long. Per the germline V gene, CDR1 is MNHEY and CDR2 is SVGAGI. Trimming removed 5 bases from V and 2 bases from J, with 9 bases in between.

The chain has TRBV9 and TRBJ2-7; weak D call: TRBD2 (7 bases). Germline CDR1 SGDLS, CDR2 YYNGEE. This CDR3 is built from 19 residues. V was trimmed by 5 bases and J by 7 bases, leaving 34 bases between them. CDR3 sequence reads: CASREETRGGGPPCFEQYF. CDR3 sequence (DNA): TGTGCCAGCAGAGAAGAAACCAGAGGGGGGGGACCTCCTTGTTTTGAGCAGTACTTC. The full variable domain, its missing parts supplied by reference TRBV9 and TRBJ2-7, is DSGVTQTPKHLITATGQRVTLRCSPRSGDLSVYWYQQSLDQGLQFLIQYYNGEERAKGNILERFSAQQFPDLHSELNLSSLELGDSALYFCASREETRGGGPPCFEQYFGPGTRLTVT.

This clone was counted a single time. J is TRBJ2-5 and V is TRBV5-1; TRBD1 might be the D (5 bases). Trimming shortened V by 1 base and J by 2 bases, and 9 bases separated the two germline ends. This CDR3 has 14 amino acids. The germline gives CDR1 SGHRS, CDR2 YFSETQ. The DNA of the CDR3 is TGCGCCAGCAGCTTGAAGCCAGGGCAAGAGACCCAGTACTTC. It codes for CASSLKPGQETQYF.

This chain connects TRBV5-1 to TRBJ2-2; 7 bases agree with TRBD2. The junction had 9 bases not matched to a gene; V was cut back by 7 bases and J by 6 bases. CDR3 size: 14 residues. CDR1 is SGHRS and CDR2 is YFSETQ in the germline V gene. Here the CDR3 DNA reads TGCGCCAGCTCCCTTCCGGGGAGGGCCGGGGAGCTGTTTTTT. It yields the protein CASSLPGRAGELFF.

Turning to this clone: Within the sample, other DNA sequences also encode this same CDR3. The genes are TRBV5-1 and TRBJ2-1, with unresolved D. The CDR3 runs 12 residues. Trimming stripped 5 bases from V and 3 bases from J, with 6 bases between. The germline V gene encodes CDR1 SGHRS and CDR2 YFSETQ. The CDR3 nucleotides read TGCGCCAGCAGGGAGAACTACAATGAGCAGTTCTTC. This encodes CASRENYNEQFF.

This chain uses TRBV18 with TRBJ1-5; 7 bases line up with TRBD1. Germline CDR1 is KGHSH and CDR2 is LQKENI. V lost 3 bases, J lost 4 bases, and 6 bases stayed unmatched. The CDR3 covers 15 residues. This chain's CDR3 is CASSPRDRDNQPQHF. The DNA of the CDR3 is TGTGCCAGCTCACCCCGGGACAGAGATAATCAGCCCCAGCATTTT.

V gene TRBV3-1 (or the pseudogene TRBV3-2) combines with J gene TRBJ1-5; D not certain. This CDR3 comprises 12 residues. Germline assignment: CDR1 LGHDT and CDR2 YNNKEL (reference sequence). With 3 bases removed from V and 7 bases from J, the gap between germline ends came to 7 bases. The CDR3 DNA reads TGTGCCAGCAGCCAGACTGACCAGCCCCAGCATTTT. Translated, it gives CASSQTDQPQHF.

The DNA of the CDR3 is TGCGCCAGCAGCCACCTCTTTAAGGCGGGGGGCCTTAACACTGAAGCTTTCTTT. Translating it yields CASSHLFKAGGLNTEAFF. The chain couples TRBV4-1 to TRBJ1-1, with D perhaps matching TRBD1 (6 bases). This CDR3 is 18 amino acids long. Trimming cost V 3 bases and J 2 bases, with 22 bases left between them. Germline CDR1 is MGHRA and CDR2 is YSYEKL.

The chain carries TRBV5-6 and TRBJ1-6; D not certain. V was shortened by 1 base and J by 11 bases, with 16 bases between the two germline ends. The CDR3 has 15 amino acids. Germline V gene data show CDR1 as SGHDT and CDR2 as YYEEEE. The CDR3 sequence: CASSLLRIPDAPLHF. CDR3 nucleotides: TGTGCCAGCAGCTTGCTTCGAATTCCAGATGCACCCCTCCACTTT.

This clone came up a few times. V and J are TRBV9 and TRBJ2-1; tentatively, D is TRBD2 (5 bases). This CDR3 is 14 amino acids long. Trimming removed 3 bases from V and 6 bases from J, with 13 bases in between. Germline V lookup: CDR1 SGDLS, CDR2 YYNGEE. The CDR3 reads CASSGGRLTNEQFF. CDR3 sequence (DNA): TGTGCCAGCAGCGGAGGGAGACTTACCAATGAGCAGTTCTTC.

The rearrangement links TRBV6-5 to TRBJ2-7; D is unresolved. The V end lost 0 bases, the J end lost 0 bases, and 6 bases lay between the germline ends. Germline assignment: CDR1 MNHEY and CDR2 SVGAGI. The CDR3 totals 14 residues. CDR3 loop: CASSYSFSSYEQYF. The DNA of the CDR3 is TGTGCCAGCAGTTACTCTTTCAGCTCCTACGAGCAGTACTTC.

The chain recombines TRBV6-5 with TRBJ1-2; no reliable D call. Per the germline V gene, CDR1 is MNHEY and CDR2 is SVGAGI. The CDR3 extends over 15 amino acids. V was shortened by 4 bases and J by 8 bases, with 20 bases between the two germline ends. The CDR3: CASSSPFNGERGYTF. The DNA of the CDR3 is TGTGCCAGCAGTTCCCCCTTTAACGGGGAACGGGGCTACACCTTC.

V gene TRBV5-8 combines with J gene TRBJ2-1, with D perhaps matching TRBD2 (5 bases). The ends were cut back, 0 bases at V and 0 bases at J, with 10 bases in the middle. Germline V CDR1 and CDR2: SGHTS, YDEGEE. This CDR3 has 16 amino acids. The CDR3 reads CASSLEVGSSYNEQFF. The DNA of the CDR3 is TGTGCCAGCAGCTTGGAGGTGGGGAGCTCCTACAATGAGCAGTTCTTC.

This chain joins TRBV27 and TRBJ1-4; TRBD1 might be the D (6 bases). Germline loops: CDR1 MNHEY, CDR2 SMNVEV (reference sequence). V dropped 8 bases and J dropped 2 bases, with 12 bases sitting between them. This CDR3 contains 14 residues. CDR3 protein: CASGRGQTNEKLFF. CDR3 in DNA: TGTGCCAGCGGTCGAGGACAGACTAATGAAAAACTGTTTTTT.

The chain employs TRBV28 and TRBJ1-5, with 8 bases that match TRBD1. With 5 bases clipped from V and 6 bases from J, the junction kept 6 bases outside the gene matches. The CDR3 has 14 amino acids. Germline V gene sequence: CDR1 MDHEN, CDR2 SYDVKM. CDR3 residues: CASSPHRGGQPQHF. CDR3 DNA: TGTGCCAGCAGTCCCCACAGGGGGGGTCAGCCCCAGCATTTT.

V and J are TRBV7-9 and TRBJ1-1; D is unresolved. Germline V gene lookup returns CDR1 SEHNR and CDR2 FQNEAQ (reference sequence). The CDR3 runs to 11 residues. V was pared by 5 bases and J by 7 bases, with 8 bases between. DNA for the CDR3: TGTGCCAGCAGCCCTCTAATTGAAGCTTTCTTT. Protein: CASSPLIEAFF.

This clone was detected only a few times. V usage is TRBV30 and J usage is TRBJ2-7; tentatively, D is TRBD1 (5 bases). Germline V gene sequence: CDR1 GTSNPN, CDR2 SVGIG (reference sequence). The CDR3 sequence is 13 residues long. The V end was cut by 3 bases, the J end by 0 bases, with 9 bases between. Here the CDR3 DNA reads TGTGCCTGGAGGACAGCGAGCTCCTACGAGCAGTACTTC. Amino acids: CAWRTASSYEQYF.

The CDR3 coding sequence is TGTGCCAGCAGCCCCTACCCCCCTAAGACTAGCGGGAGGGCCGACACCGGGGAGCTGTTTTTT. Translation: CASSPYPPKTSGRADTGELFF. The V and J genes are TRBV9 and TRBJ2-2, with 14 bases aligning to TRBD2. Germline CDR1 reads SGDLS; CDR2 reads YYNGEE. Unmatched junction bases numbered 17, after V lost 4 bases and J lost 3 bases. This CDR3 spans 21 amino acids.

The CDR3 sequence is CASSQERLAGGSADTQYF. The CDR3 DNA follows: TGTGCCAGCAGCCAAGAGAGACTAGCGGGAGGGTCGGCAGATACGCAGTATTTT. The chain uses TRBV3-1 (or the pseudogene TRBV3-2) and TRBJ2-3; 14 nucleotides line up with TRBD2. CDR1 and CDR2 (germline): LGHDT, YNNKEL (reference sequence). Losses at the gene ends were 0 bases for V and 4 bases for J; bases not matched to a gene: 6. The CDR3 is 18 residues long.

V gene TRBV9 combines with J gene TRBJ2-3, with TRBD2 matching 8 bases. Trimming at V came to 0 bases and at J to 6 bases, leaving 3 bases not matched to a gene. CDR1 SGDLS and CDR2 YYNGEE come from the germline V gene. This CDR3 contains 14 residues. Here the CDR3 reads CASSVAGGPDTQYF. Written as DNA, the CDR3 is TGTGCCAGCAGCGTAGCGGGAGGGCCCGATACGCAGTATTTT.